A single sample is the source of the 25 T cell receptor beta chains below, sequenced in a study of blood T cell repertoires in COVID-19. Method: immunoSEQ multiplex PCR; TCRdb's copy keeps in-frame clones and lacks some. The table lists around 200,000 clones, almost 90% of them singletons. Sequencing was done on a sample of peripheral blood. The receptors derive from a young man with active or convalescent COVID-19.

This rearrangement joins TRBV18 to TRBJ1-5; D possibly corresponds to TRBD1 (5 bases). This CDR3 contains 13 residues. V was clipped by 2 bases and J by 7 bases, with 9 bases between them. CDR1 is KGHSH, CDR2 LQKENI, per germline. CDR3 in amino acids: CASSPGAGQPQHF. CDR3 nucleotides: TGTGCCAGCTCACCAGGGGCCGGGCAGCCCCAGCATTTT.

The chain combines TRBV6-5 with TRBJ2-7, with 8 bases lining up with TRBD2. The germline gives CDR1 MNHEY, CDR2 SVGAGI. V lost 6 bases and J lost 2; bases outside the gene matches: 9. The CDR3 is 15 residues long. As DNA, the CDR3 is TGTGCCAGCAGCCAAACGACGGGGGGGGCCTACGAGCAGTACTTC. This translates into CASSQTTGGAYEQYF.

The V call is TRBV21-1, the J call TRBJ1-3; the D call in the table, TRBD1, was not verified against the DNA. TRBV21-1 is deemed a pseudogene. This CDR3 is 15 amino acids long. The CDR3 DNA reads TGTGCCAGCAGCAAAGGGGCCGACTCTGGAAACACCATATATTTT. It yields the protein CASSKGADSGNTIYF.

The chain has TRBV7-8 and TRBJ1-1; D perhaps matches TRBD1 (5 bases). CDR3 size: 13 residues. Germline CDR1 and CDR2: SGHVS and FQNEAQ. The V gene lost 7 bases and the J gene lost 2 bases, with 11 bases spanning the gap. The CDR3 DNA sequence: TGTGCCAGCACCCAAGGGGCAAACACTGAAGCTTTCTTT. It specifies CASTQGANTEAFF.

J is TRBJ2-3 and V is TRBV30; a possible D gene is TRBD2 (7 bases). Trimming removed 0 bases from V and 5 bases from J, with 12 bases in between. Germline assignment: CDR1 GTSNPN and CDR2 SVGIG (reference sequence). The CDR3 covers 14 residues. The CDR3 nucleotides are TGTGCCTGGAGTGTAAAGGGGGGGGGAGATACGCAGTATTTT. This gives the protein CAWSVKGGGDTQYF.

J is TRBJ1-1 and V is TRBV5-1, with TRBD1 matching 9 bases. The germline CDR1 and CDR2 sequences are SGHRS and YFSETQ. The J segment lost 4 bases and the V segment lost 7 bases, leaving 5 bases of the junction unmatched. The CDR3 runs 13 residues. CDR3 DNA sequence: TGCGCCAGCCGGTCGGGACAGGGCACTGAAGCTTTCTTT. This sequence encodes CASRSGQGTEAFF.

The CDR3, as DNA: TGTGCCAGCAGCCCAACCGCGACTACTACTAACTCCTACGAGCAGTACTTC. Its protein product is CASSPTATTTNSYEQYF. The chain carries TRBV7-8 and TRBJ2-7; a weak D match, TRBD2 (5 bases). Per germline, CDR1 SGHVS and CDR2 FQNEAQ. This CDR3 contains 17 residues. V lost 5 bases and J 0 bases, leaving 20 bases between the germline ends.

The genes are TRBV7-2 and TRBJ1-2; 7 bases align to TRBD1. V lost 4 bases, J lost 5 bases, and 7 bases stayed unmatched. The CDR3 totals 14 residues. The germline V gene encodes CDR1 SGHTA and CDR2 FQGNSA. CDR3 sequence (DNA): TGTGCCAGCAGCTCCCGGGACAGCTATTATGGCTACACCTTC. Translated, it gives CASSSRDSYYGYTF.

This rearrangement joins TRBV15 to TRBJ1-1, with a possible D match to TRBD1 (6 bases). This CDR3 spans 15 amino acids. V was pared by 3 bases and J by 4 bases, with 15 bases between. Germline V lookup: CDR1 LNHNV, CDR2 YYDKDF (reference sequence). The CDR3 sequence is CATSSVTGSSTEAFF. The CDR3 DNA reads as TGTGCCACCAGCAGCGTCACAGGGTCGTCCACTGAAGCTTTCTTT.

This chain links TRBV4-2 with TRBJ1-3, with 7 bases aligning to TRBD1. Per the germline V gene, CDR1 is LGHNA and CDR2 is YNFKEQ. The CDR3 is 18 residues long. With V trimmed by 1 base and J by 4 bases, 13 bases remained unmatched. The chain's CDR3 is CASSQGQGGPKRGNTIYF. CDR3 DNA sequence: TGTGCCAGCAGCCAAGGACAGGGAGGCCCCAAAAGGGGAAACACCATATATTTT.

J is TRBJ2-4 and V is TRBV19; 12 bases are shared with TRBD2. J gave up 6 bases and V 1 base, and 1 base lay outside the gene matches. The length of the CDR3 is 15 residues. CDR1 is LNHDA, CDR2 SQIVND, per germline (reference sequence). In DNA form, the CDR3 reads TGTGCCAGTAGTATAGCTAGCGGGGGGGTAAACATTCAGTACTTC. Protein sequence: CASSIASGGVNIQYF.

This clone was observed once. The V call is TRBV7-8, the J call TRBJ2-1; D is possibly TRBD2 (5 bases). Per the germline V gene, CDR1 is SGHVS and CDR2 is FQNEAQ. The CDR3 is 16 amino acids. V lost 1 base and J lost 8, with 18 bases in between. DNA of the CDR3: TGTGCCAGCAGCTTAGTTGGGGAGAGCGACGTAGATGAGCAGTTCTTC. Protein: CASSLVGESDVDEQFF.

CDR3 loop: CASSHDRGSSPLHF. The DNA for the CDR3 is TGTGCCAGCAGTCACGACAGGGGGAGTTCACCCCTCCACTTT. The chain has TRBV27 and TRBJ1-6, with 9 bases aligning to TRBD1. This CDR3 comprises 14 residues. Germline V gene sequence: CDR1 MNHEY, CDR2 SMNVEV (reference sequence). V was pared by 5 bases and J by 9 bases, with 5 bases of the junction left unmatched.

CDR3 region: CASSLGLAGSNEQFF. CDR3 DNA sequence: TGTGCCAGCAGCCTAGGACTAGCGGGAAGCAATGAGCAGTTCTTC. The V and J genes are TRBV7-8 and TRBJ2-1; 12 bases agree with TRBD2. V lost 5 bases to trimming and J lost 6 bases; unmatched junction nucleotides: 5. This CDR3 has 15 amino acids. Germline V gene data show CDR1 as SGHVS and CDR2 as FQNEAQ.

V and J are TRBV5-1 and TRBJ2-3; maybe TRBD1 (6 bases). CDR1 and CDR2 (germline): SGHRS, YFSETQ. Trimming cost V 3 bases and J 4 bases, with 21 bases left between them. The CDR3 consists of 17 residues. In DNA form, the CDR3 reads TGCGCCAGCAGCTACGCCGTCGACCCTGGGGGCGCAGATACGCAGTATTTT. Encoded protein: CASSYAVDPGGADTQYF.

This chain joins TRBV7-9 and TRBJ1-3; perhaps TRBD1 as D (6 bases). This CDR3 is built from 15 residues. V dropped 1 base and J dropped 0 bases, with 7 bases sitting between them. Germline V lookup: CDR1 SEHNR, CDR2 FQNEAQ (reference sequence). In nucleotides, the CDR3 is TGTGCCAGCAGCTTAGGGACAGCCTCTGGAAACACCATATATTTT. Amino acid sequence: CASSLGTASGNTIYF.

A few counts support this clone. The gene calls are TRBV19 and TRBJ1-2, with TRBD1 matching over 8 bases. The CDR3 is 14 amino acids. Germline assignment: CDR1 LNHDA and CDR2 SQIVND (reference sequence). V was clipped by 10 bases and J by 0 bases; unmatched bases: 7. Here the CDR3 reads CATHNRGTNYGYTF. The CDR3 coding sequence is TGTGCCACCCATAACAGGGGGACTAACTATGGCTACACCTTC. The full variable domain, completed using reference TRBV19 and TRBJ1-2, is DGGITQSPKYLFRKEGQNVTLSCEQNLNHDAMYWYRQDPGQGLRLIYYSQIVNDFQKGDIAEGYSVSREKKESFPLTVTSAQKNPTAFYLCATHNRGTNYGYTFGSGTRLTVV.

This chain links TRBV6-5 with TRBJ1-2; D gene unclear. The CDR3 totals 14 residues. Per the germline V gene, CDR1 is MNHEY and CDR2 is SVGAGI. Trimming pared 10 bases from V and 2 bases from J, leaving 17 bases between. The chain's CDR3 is CATKIRGENYGYTF. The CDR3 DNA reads TGTGCCACCAAGATTCGGGGTGAGAACTATGGCTACACCTTC.

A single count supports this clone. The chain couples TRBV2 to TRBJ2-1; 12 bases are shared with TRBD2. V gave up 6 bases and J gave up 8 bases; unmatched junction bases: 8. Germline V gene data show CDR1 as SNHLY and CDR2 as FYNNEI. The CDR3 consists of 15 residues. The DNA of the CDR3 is TGTGCCAGCAGGAGACTAGCGGGAGTTTCCTATGAGCAGTTCTTC. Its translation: CASRRLAGVSYEQFF.

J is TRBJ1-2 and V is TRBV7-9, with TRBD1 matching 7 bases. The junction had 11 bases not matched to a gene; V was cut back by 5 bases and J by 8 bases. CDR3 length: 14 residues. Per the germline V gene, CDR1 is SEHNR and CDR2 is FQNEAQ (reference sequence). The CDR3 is CASSPSVRTGGYTF. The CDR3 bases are TGTGCCAGCAGCCCGAGTGTGCGGACAGGCGGCTACACCTTC.

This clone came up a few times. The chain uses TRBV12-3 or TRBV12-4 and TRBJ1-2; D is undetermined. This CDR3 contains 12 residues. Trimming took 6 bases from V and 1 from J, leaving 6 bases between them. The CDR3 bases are TGTGCCAGCAGCCCTTATAACTATGGCTACACCTTC. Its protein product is CASSPYNYGYTF.

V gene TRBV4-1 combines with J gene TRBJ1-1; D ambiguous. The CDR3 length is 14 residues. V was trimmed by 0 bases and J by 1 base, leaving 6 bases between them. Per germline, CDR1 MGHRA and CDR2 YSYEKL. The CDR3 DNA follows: TGCGCCAGCAGCCAAGAACACCGGAACACTGAAGCTTTCTTT. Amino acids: CASSQEHRNTEAFF.

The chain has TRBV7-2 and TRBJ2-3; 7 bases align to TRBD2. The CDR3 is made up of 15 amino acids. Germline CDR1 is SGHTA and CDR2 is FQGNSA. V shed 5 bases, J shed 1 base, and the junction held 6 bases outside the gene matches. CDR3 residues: CASSPGAGGTDTQYF. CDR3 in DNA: TGTGCCAGCAGCCCCGGGGCGGGGGGCACAGATACGCAGTATTTT.

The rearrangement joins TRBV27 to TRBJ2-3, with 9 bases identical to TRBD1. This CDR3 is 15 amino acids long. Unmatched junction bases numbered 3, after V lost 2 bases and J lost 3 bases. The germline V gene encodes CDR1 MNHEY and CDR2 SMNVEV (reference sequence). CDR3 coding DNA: TGTGCCAGCAGTTTAACAGGGGGCTCTACAGATACGCAGTATTTT. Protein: CASSLTGGSTDTQYF.

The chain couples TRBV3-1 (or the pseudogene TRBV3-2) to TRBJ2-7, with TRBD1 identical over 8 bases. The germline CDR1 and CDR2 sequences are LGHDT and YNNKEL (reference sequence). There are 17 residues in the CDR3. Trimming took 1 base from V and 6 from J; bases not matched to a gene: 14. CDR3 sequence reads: CASSQGVLISGGLEQYF. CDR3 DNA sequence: TGTGCCAGCAGCCAAGGAGTTTTGATTTCAGGGGGCCTCGAGCAGTACTTC.